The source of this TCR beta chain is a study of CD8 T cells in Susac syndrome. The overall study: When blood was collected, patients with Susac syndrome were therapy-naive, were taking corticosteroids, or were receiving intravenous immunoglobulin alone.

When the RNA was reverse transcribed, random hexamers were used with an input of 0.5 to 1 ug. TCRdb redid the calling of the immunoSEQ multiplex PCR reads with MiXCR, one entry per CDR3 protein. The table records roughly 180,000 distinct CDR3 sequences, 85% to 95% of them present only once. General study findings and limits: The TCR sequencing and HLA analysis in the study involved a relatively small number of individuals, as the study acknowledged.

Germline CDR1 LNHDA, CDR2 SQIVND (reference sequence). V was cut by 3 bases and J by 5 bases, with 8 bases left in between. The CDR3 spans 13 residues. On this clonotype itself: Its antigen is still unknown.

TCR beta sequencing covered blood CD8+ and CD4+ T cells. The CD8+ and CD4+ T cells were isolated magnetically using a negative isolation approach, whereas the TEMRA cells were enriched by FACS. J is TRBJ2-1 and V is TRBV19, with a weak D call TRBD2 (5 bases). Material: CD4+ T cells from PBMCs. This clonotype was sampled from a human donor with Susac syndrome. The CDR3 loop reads CASSISGNNEQFF. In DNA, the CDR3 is TGTGCCAGTAGTATTTCCGGGAACAATGAGCAGTTCTTC.